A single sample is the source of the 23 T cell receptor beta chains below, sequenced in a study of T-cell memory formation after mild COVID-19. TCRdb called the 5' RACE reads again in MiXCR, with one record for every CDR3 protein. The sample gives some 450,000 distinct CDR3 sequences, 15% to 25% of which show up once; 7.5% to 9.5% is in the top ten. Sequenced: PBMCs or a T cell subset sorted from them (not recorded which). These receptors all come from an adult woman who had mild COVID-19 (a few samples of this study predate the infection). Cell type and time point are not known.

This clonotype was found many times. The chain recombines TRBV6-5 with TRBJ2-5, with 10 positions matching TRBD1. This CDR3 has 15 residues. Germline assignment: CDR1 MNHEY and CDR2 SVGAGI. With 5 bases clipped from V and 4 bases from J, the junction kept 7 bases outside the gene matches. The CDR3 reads CASSKTGGERETQYF. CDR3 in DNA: TGTGCCAGCAGTAAGACAGGGGGCGAGAGAGAGACCCAGTACTTC.

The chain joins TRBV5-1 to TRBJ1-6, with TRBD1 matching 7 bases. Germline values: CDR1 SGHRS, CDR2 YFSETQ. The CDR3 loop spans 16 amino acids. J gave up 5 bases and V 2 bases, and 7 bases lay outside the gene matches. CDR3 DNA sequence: TGCGCCAGCAGCTTAGGCCGGACAGGCAATAATTCACCCCTCCACTTT. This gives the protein CASSLGRTGNNSPLHF.

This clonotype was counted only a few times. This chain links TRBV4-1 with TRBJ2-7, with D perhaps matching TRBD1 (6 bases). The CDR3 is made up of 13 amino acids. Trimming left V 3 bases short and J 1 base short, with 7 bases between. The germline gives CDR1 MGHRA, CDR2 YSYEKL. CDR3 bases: TGCGCCAGCAGCCAGACAGGTTCCTACGAGCAGTACTTC. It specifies CASSQTGSYEQYF.

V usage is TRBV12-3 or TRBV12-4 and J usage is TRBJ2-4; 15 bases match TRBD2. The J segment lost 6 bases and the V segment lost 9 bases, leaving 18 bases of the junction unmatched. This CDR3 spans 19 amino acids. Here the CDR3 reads CASTPGLAGGKGDGNIQYF. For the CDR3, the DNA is TGTGCCAGTACCCCGGGACTAGCGGGAGGTAAAGGGGATGGAAACATTCAGTACTTC.

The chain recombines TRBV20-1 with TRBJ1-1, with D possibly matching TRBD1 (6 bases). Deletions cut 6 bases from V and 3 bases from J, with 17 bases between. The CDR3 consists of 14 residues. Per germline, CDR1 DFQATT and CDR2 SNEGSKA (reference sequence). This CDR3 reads CSATGGGSDTEAFF. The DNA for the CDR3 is TGCAGTGCCACAGGAGGGGGTTCGGACACTGAAGCTTTCTTT.

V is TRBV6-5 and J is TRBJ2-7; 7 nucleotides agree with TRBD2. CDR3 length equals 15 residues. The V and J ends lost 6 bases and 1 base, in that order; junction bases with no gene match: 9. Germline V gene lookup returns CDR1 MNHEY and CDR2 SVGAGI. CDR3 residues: CASSSSGAGSYEQYF. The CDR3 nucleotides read TGTGCCAGCAGCTCTAGCGGAGCAGGTTCCTACGAGCAGTACTTC.

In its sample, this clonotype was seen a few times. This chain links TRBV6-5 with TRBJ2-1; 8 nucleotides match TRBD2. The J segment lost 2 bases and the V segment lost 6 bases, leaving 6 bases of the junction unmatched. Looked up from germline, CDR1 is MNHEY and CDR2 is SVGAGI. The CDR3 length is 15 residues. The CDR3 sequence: CASSLAGPAYNEQFF. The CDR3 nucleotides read TGTGCCAGCAGCCTAGCGGGTCCTGCCTACAATGAGCAGTTCTTC.

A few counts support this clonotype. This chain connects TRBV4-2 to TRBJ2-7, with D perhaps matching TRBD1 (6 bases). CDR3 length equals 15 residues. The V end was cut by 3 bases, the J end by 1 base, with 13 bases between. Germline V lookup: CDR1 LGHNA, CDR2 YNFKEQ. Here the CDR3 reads CASSQPGHSSYEQYF. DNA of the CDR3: TGTGCCAGCAGCCAGCCGGGACATTCTTCCTACGAGCAGTACTTC.

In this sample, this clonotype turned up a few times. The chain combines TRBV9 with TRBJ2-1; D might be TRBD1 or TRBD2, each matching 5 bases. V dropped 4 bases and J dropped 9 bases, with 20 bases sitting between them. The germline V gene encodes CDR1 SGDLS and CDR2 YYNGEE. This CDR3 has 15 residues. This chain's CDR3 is CASSPTGTEFLEQFF. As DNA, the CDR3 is TGTGCCAGCAGCCCGACCGGGACGGAGTTTCTTGAGCAGTTCTTC.

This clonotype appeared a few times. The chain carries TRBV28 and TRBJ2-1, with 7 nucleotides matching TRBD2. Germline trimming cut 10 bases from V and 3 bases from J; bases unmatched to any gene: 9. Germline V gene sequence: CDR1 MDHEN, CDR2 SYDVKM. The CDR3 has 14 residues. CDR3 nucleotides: TGTGCCACCCAACCCCGGGACTACTACAATGAGCAGTTCTTC. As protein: CATQPRDYYNEQFF.

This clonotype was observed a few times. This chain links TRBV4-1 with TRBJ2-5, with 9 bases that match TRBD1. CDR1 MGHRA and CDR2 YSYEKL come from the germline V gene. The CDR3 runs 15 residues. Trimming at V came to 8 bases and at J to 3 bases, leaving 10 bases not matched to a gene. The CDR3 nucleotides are TGCGCCAGCTCCTACGACAGGGGGGGAGAAGAGACCCAGTACTTC. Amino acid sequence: CASSYDRGGEETQYF.

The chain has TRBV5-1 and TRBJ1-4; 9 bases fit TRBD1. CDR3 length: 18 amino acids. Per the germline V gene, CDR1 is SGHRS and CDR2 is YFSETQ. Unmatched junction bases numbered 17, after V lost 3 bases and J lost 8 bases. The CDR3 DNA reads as TGCGCCAGCAGCTCTGACCATCTCGGGGACAGGGCGTACGAAAAACTGTTTTTT. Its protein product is CASSSDHLGDRAYEKLFF.

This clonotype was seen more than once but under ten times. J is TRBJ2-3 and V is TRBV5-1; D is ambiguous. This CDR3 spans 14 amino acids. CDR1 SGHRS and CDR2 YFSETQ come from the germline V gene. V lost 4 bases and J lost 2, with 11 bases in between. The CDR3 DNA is TGCGCCAGCAGCCGACTTCCTCACACAGATACGCAGTATTTT. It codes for CASSRLPHTDTQYF.

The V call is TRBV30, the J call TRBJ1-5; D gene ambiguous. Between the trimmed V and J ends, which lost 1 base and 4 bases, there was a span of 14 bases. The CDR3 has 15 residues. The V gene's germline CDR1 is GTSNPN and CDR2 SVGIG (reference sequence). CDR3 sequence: CAWSEAGLGNQPQHF. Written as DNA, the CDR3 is TGTGCCTGGAGTGAGGCCGGGTTAGGGAATCAGCCCCAGCATTTT.

The CDR3 DNA follows: TGTGCCAGCTCACCAACGGGCCAGGGGGCTCATGGCTACACCTTC. Protein product: CASSPTGQGAHGYTF. The rearrangement joins TRBV18 to TRBJ1-2; 8 bases are shared with TRBD1. V lost 2 bases to trimming and J lost 6 bases; unmatched junction nucleotides: 8. The CDR3 runs to 15 residues. Germline V lookup: CDR1 KGHSH, CDR2 LQKENI.

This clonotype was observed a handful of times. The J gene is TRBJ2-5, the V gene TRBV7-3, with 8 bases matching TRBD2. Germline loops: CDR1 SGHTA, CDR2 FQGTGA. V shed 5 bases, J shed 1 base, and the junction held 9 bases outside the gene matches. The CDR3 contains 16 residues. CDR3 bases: TGTGCCAGCAGCCTGACTAGCGCCAAACTCCAAGAGACCCAGTACTTC. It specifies CASSLTSAKLQETQYF.

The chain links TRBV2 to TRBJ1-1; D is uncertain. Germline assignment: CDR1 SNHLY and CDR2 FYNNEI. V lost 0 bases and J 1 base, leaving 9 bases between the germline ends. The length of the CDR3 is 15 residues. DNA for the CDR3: TGTGCCAGCAGTGAAGCCCCATGGGGGAACACTGAAGCTTTCTTT. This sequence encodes CASSEAPWGNTEAFF.

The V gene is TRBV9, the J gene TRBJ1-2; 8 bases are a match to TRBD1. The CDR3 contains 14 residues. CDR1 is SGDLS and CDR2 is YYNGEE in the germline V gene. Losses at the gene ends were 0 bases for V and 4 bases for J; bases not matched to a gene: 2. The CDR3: CASSVEGTGYGYTF. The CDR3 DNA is TGTGCCAGCAGCGTAGAGGGGACAGGCTATGGCTACACCTTC.

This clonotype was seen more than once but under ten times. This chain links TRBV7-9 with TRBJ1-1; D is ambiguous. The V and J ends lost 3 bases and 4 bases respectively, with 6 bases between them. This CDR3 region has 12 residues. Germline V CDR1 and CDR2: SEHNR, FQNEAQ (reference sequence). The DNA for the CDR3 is TGTGCCAGCAGCTTTCAGACCACTGAAGCTTTCTTT. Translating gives CASSFQTTEAFF.

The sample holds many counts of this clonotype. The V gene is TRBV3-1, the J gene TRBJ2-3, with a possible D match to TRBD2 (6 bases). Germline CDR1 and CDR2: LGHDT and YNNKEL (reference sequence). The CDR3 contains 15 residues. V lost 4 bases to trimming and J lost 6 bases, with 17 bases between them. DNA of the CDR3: TGTGCCAGCAGCCGGGGACTCCTTCGGGGGGATACGCAGTATTTT. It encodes CASSRGLLRGDTQYF.

The chain's CDR3 is CASSQTKGGGGRNEQFF. In DNA form, the CDR3 reads TGTGCCAGCAGCCAGACCAAAGGCGGGGGGGGCCGGAATGAGCAGTTCTTC. J is TRBJ2-1 and V is TRBV7-6; 9 bases are a match to TRBD2. This CDR3 has 17 residues. From germline, CDR1 is SGHVS and CDR2 FNYEAQ. With 5 bases clipped from V and 7 bases from J, the junction kept 15 bases outside the gene matches.

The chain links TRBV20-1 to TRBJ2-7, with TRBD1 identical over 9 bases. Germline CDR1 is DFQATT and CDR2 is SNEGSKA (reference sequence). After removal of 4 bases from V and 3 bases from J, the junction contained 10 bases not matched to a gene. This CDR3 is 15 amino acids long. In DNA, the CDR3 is TGCAGTGCTACCCAGACAGGGGGGACTGGCTACGAGCAGTACTTC. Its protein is CSATQTGGTGYEQYF.

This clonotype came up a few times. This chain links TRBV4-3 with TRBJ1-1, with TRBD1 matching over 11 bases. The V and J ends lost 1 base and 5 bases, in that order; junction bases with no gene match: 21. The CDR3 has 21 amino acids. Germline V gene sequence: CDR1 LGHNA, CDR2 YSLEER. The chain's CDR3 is CASSQAVLMRTGGEWETEAFF. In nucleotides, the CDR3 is TGCGCCAGCAGCCAAGCGGTTTTGATGAGGACAGGGGGCGAGTGGGAGACTGAAGCTTTCTTT.